This T cell receptor (beta chain) is from a study of tissue T cells after allogeneic stem cell transplantation. General study results and limits: Tissue-detected TCR repertoire was only partly captured by blood and spleen T cells.

This CDR3 region has 14 residues. Trimming took 2 bases from V and 0 from J, leaving 6 bases between them. Germline values: CDR1 SNHLY, CDR2 FYNGKV (reference sequence). Worth noting for this clone: Its target is not known. Gene labels here are mouse ones. The read halts 1 residue ahead of the CDR3 end, with the missing end drawn from the germline J gene.

TCRbeta CDR3 was sequenced at survey depth with template counts. Data came from immunoSEQ multiplex PCR; TCRdb stores just in-frame clones and leaves some out. Among roughly 7,300 clones listed, roughly half were seen once. Time point described: mouse harvest day 7 after allogeneic transplant. Mouse grafts combined 10^7 T-cell-depleted bone marrow cells with 10^6 splenic CD5+ T cells. The chain couples TRBV3 to TRBJ2-4, with D unresolved. This clonotype originated in a female BALB/c mouse given C57BL/6 T cells with graft-versus-host disease after an allogeneic hematopoietic cell transplant. What was sequenced was gut tissue. The CDR3 sequence is CASSLILSQNTLYF. The CDR3 bases that were read are TGTGCCAGCAGCTTAATTCTTAGTCAAAACACCTTGTAC.